This T cell receptor beta chain originates from a study of control samples from healthy donors and cancer patients. There are 13 residues in the CDR3. The ends lost 2 bases at V and 6 bases at J; junction bases unmatched: 4. CDR1 is SGHVS and CDR2 is FQNEAQ in the germline V gene. Sequenced by immunoSEQ multiplex PCR; TCRdb stores in-frame clones only, minus some. The repertoire has about 26,000 clones, 75% to 90% of them found once; the top ten carry less than 30%. V is TRBV7-8 and J is TRBJ2-7; TRBD1 matches at 7 bases. The origin of this receptor is a man in his fifties or sixties with colorectal cancer. Specimen: PBMCs. CDR3 in amino acids: CASSLSDRAEQYF. CDR3 DNA: TGTGCCAGCAGCTTAAGCGACAGGGCCGAGCAGTACTTC.